Below are 25 T cell receptor beta chains sequenced from a single sample in a study of response to subunit inactivated influenza vaccine. MiXCR was run by TCRdb on the RT-PCR reads, yielding one entry per CDR3 protein. The sample lists 550,000 to 600,000 distinct CDR3 sequences, 12% occurring once. Sequenced here: PBMCs from blood, sampled on the day of vaccination. The origin of the receptors is a man over 45 who received an inactivated influenza vaccine.

This clonotype occurred a few times. The rearrangement joins TRBV20-1 to TRBJ2-5, with a tentative D call TRBD2 (5 bases). From germline, CDR1 is DFQATT and CDR2 SNEGSKA (reference sequence). V lost 6 bases and J 2 bases, leaving 16 bases between the germline ends. The CDR3 runs 14 residues. The CDR3 DNA reads TGCAGTGCCCCTCGAGCCGGGGTTCAAGAGACCCAGTACTTC. Translated, it gives CSAPRAGVQETQYF.

This clonotype was observed a handful of times. This rearrangement joins TRBV7-6 to TRBJ2-7, with TRBD2 identical over 8 bases. This CDR3 contains 15 residues. Unmatched junction bases numbered 6, after V lost 3 bases and J lost 2 bases. Germline CDR1 reads SGHVS; CDR2 reads FNYEAQ. The CDR3 here is CASSLGRGVPYEQYF. Written as DNA, the CDR3 is TGTGCCAGCAGCTTGGGGCGGGGGGTCCCCTACGAGCAGTACTTC.

This clonotype occurred many times. This rearrangement joins TRBV15 to TRBJ2-7, with unresolved D. This CDR3 has 13 residues. Germline CDR1 reads LNHNV; CDR2 reads YYDKDF (reference sequence). Trimming left V 5 bases short and J 0 bases short, with 8 bases between. CDR3 sequence: CATSWAYSYEQYF. CDR3 DNA sequence: TGTGCCACCAGCTGGGCTTACTCCTACGAGCAGTACTTC.

In this sample, this clonotype turned up a few times. V gene TRBV18 combines with J gene TRBJ2-3, with D perhaps matching TRBD1 (5 bases). The CDR3 is made up of 15 amino acids. V shed 3 bases and J shed 2 bases, with 12 bases lying between them. From germline, CDR1 is KGHSH and CDR2 LQKENI. The CDR3, as DNA: TGTGCCAGCTCACCGGGGCGATACAACACAGATACGCAGTATTTT. It encodes CASSPGRYNTDTQYF.

This clonotype has a handful of counts. V is TRBV11-2 and J is TRBJ2-3, with a weak D call TRBD1 (5 bases). With 8 bases removed from V and 6 bases from J, the gap between germline ends came to 21 bases. Germline CDR1 reads SGHAT; CDR2 reads FQNNGV. This CDR3 is 15 amino acids long. The CDR3 sequence: CASRARTKPTDTQYF. The CDR3 DNA sequence: TGTGCCAGCCGAGCTAGGACAAAACCCACCGATACGCAGTATTTT.

The table lists this clonotype with a few counts. The chain employs TRBV5-1 and TRBJ2-3, with TRBD1 identical over 7 bases. Unmatched junction bases numbered 5, after V lost 3 bases and J lost 4 bases. Germline assignment: CDR1 SGHRS and CDR2 YFSETQ. This CDR3 has 14 amino acids. CDR3 nucleotides: TGCGCCAGCAGCTCGACAGGGTTAGCAGATACGCAGTATTTT. Its translation: CASSSTGLADTQYF.

The V and J genes are TRBV7-2 and TRBJ2-5; D may be TRBD1 (6 bases). This CDR3 has 13 residues. Germline V lookup: CDR1 SGHTA, CDR2 FQGNSA. The V end was cut by 2 bases, the J end by 5 bases, with 9 bases between. CDR3: CASSLQGLETQYF. CDR3 sequence (DNA): TGTGCCAGCAGCTTACAGGGGTTGGAGACCCAGTACTTC.

This chain uses TRBV11-2 with TRBJ2-3; TRBD1 aligns across 11 bases. The V and J ends lost 0 bases and 5 bases, in that order; junction bases with no gene match: 7. The CDR3 is 17 residues long. From germline, CDR1 is SGHAT and CDR2 FQNNGV. The CDR3 protein is CASSLDRTGGREDTQYF. The CDR3 DNA follows: TGTGCCAGCAGCTTAGACCGGACAGGGGGCAGGGAAGATACGCAGTATTTT.

The rearrangement links TRBV6-2 or TRBV6-3 to TRBJ2-5; D not resolved. The CDR3 runs 15 residues. Germline lookup yields CDR1 MNHEY and CDR2 SVGEGT. V shed 2 bases and J shed 6 bases, with 16 bases lying between them. The CDR3 bases are TGTGCCAGCAGTTACGGTGTCCCCGGAGTCCAGACCCAGTACTTC. It specifies CASSYGVPGVQTQYF.

This clonotype was counted many times. The chain combines TRBV7-9 with TRBJ2-7; D remains ambiguous. With 1 base removed from V and 6 bases from J, the gap between germline ends came to 13 bases. Germline CDR1 SEHNR, CDR2 FQNEAQ (reference sequence). This CDR3 contains 14 residues. CDR3: CASSLDEGSREQYF. The CDR3 nucleotides are TGTGCCAGCAGCTTAGATGAAGGGTCGCGCGAGCAGTACTTC.

The rearrangement joins TRBV6-5 to TRBJ2-1; 13 bases fit TRBD2. With V trimmed by 2 bases and J by 5 bases, 3 bases remained unmatched. The CDR3 runs to 16 residues. In germline, CDR1 is MNHEY, CDR2 SVGAGI. DNA of the CDR3: TGTGCCAGCAGTTACCAGGGACTAGCGGGACACAATGAGCAGTTCTTC. It encodes CASSYQGLAGHNEQFF.

V is TRBV5-1 and J is TRBJ2-7; either TRBD1 or TRBD2 may fit D (5 bases each). The CDR3 length is 16 residues. The germline V gene has CDR1 SGHRS and CDR2 YFSETQ. The germline V and J ends were trimmed by 0 bases and 2 bases, with 15 bases remaining between them. CDR3 loop: CASSLGLRDGTYEQYF. CDR3 nucleotides: TGCGCCAGCAGCTTGGGTCTCCGGGACGGAACCTACGAGCAGTACTTC.

This clonotype came up a few times. This chain connects TRBV5-1 to TRBJ2-5, with 8 bases matching TRBD2. The CDR3 has 15 residues. Trimming took 4 bases from V and 4 from J; bases not matched to a gene: 9. From germline, CDR1 is SGHRS and CDR2 YFSETQ. The CDR3 spells CASSPNTSGGETQYF. The CDR3 DNA reads as TGCGCCAGCAGCCCAAATACTAGCGGCGGAGAGACCCAGTACTTC.

This clonotype has only a few counts. The chain is built from TRBV12-3 or TRBV12-4 and TRBJ2-5; D may correspond to TRBD1 or TRBD2 (5 bases each). The V gene lost 1 base and the J gene lost 5 bases, with 14 bases spanning the gap. This CDR3 has 15 amino acids. The CDR3 loop is CASSLGVGRGETQYF. The CDR3 coding sequence is TGTGCCAGCAGTTTAGGGGTGGGGCGCGGGGAGACCCAGTACTTC.

A few counts support this clonotype. V is TRBV10-3 and J is TRBJ2-6, with D unresolved. Germline lookup yields CDR1 ENHRY and CDR2 SYGVKD. Trimming removed 5 bases from V and 3 bases from J, with 14 bases in between. CDR3 length: 16 residues. CDR3 residues: CAISPDGFFGANVLTF. The CDR3 region has the DNA TGTGCCATCAGTCCCGACGGATTCTTTGGGGCCAACGTCCTGACTTTC.

This clonotype turned up a few times. The chain recombines TRBV7-2 with TRBJ2-2, with 13 bases identical to TRBD2. From germline, CDR1 is SGHTA and CDR2 FQGNSA. The CDR3 runs 16 residues. Trimming at V came to 5 bases and at J to 6 bases, leaving 6 bases not matched to a gene. This chain's CDR3 is CASSHQLAGGPGELFF. The CDR3 DNA follows: TGTGCCAGCAGCCACCAACTAGCGGGGGGGCCCGGGGAGCTGTTTTTT. Using reference TRBV7-2 and TRBJ2-2 for the parts outside the CDR3, the full variable domain is GAGVSQSPSNKVTEKGKDVELRCDPISGHTALYWYRQSLGQGLEFLIYFQGNSAPDKSGLPSDRFSAERTGGSVSTLTIQRTQQEDSAVYLCASSHQLAGGPGELFFGEGSRLTVL.

The table lists this clonotype with a few counts. The rearrangement links TRBV29-1 to TRBJ2-3; possible D gene TRBD2, 6 bases. Germline CDR1 is SQVTM and CDR2 is ANQGSEA. The V end was cut by 6 bases, the J end by 6 bases, with 16 bases between. The CDR3 is 13 amino acids. DNA of the CDR3: TGCAGCGTCACCGGTACTGGGGGGGATACGCAGTATTTT. As protein: CSVTGTGGDTQYF.

This clonotype came up a few times. The chain employs TRBV11-1 and TRBJ2-1; D possibly corresponds to TRBD2 (5 bases). CDR1 is SGHAT, CDR2 FQDESV, per germline (reference sequence). V lost 3 bases and J lost 3, with 9 bases in between. The CDR3 is made up of 14 amino acids. The CDR3 protein is CASSFRGNYNEQFF. CDR3 DNA: TGTGCCAGCAGCTTCCGAGGGAACTACAATGAGCAGTTCTTC.

This clonotype has a count of ten or more. This rearrangement joins TRBV15 to TRBJ1-3, with no clear D. Per germline, CDR1 LNHNV and CDR2 YYDKDF (reference sequence). V shed 8 bases and J shed 4 bases, with 15 bases lying between them. The length of the CDR3 is 14 residues. The DNA of the CDR3 is TGTGCCACCTCTAATGAGGCGGCGGGAAACACCATATATTTT. Encoded protein: CATSNEAAGNTIYF. Full variable domain (missing parts from reference TRBV15 and TRBJ1-3): DAMVIQNPRYQVTQFGKPVTLSCSQTLNHNVMYWYQQKSSQAPKLLFHYYDKDFNNEADTPDNFQSRRPNTSFCFLDIRSPGLGDTAMYLCATSNEAAGNTIYFGEGSWLTVV.

This clonotype showed up just a few times. The chain couples TRBV18 to TRBJ2-7; no reliable D call. Between the trimmed V and J ends, which lost 0 bases and 7 bases, there was a span of 10 bases. CDR3 length: 13 amino acids. Germline V gives CDR1 KGHSH, CDR2 LQKENI. The CDR3 DNA reads as TGTGCCAGCTCACCACCGAGCACTAAAGAGCAGTACTTC. It is translated as CASSPPSTKEQYF.

As DNA, the CDR3 is TGTGCCACGACCTATCGGACAGGGCAAGATACGCAGTATTTT. It yields the protein CATTYRTGQDTQYF. V gene TRBV10-3 combines with J gene TRBJ2-3; 8 nucleotides match TRBD1. In germline, CDR1 is ENHRY, CDR2 SYGVKD. The V and J ends lost 10 bases and 5 bases, in that order; junction bases with no gene match: 11. The CDR3 has 14 residues.

This clonotype was seen a handful of times. The gene calls are TRBV7-9 and TRBJ2-5; D is uncertain. The CDR3 consists of 15 residues. V lost 1 base and J 5 bases, leaving 14 bases between the germline ends. Germline V gene data show CDR1 as SEHNR and CDR2 as FQNEAQ (reference sequence). CDR3 coding DNA: TGTGCCAGCAGCTTAGAAAACCTAGTTCGGGAGACCCAGTACTTC. It specifies CASSLENLVRETQYF.

This clonotype showed up many times. V usage is TRBV10-3 and J usage is TRBJ2-7, with no clear D. This CDR3 is built from 15 residues. Trimming stripped 2 bases from V and 0 bases from J, with 11 bases between. Per the germline V gene, CDR1 is ENHRY and CDR2 is SYGVKD. CDR3 protein: CAISELVGISYEQYF. CDR3 nucleotide sequence: TGTGCCATCAGTGAGCTTGTGGGGATCTCCTACGAGCAGTACTTC.

The chain carries TRBV20-1 and TRBJ2-2; 10 bases match TRBD2. Germline values: CDR1 DFQATT, CDR2 SNEGSKA (reference sequence). The CDR3 runs to 15 residues. V was clipped by 0 bases and J by 5 bases; unmatched bases: 3. As DNA, the CDR3 is TGCAGTGCTAGAGATAGCGGGAGGTTGACCGGGGAGCTGTTTTTT. It encodes CSARDSGRLTGELFF.

The rearrangement links TRBV4-3 to TRBJ2-7; the D gene is possibly TRBD1 (5 bases). The V and J ends lost 0 bases and 5 bases respectively, with 8 bases between them. Looked up from germline, CDR1 is LGHNA and CDR2 is YSLEER. The CDR3 sequence is 13 residues long. The CDR3 nucleotides are TGCGCCAGCAGCCAAGAGACAGTCCACGAGCAGTACTTC. Translating gives CASSQETVHEQYF.